This TCR beta chain came from a study of blood T cell repertoires in COVID-19. Whole-study context: Whether acute or convalescent, the COVID-19 samples came from the United States, Italy and Spain.

Sequenced by immunoSEQ multiplex PCR; TCRdb stores in-frame clones only, minus some. The profile shows more than 250,000 clones, 70% to 90% of them singletons. The V and J ends lost 3 bases and 1 base respectively, with 9 bases between them. CDR1 and CDR2 (germline): DFQATT, SNEGSKA (reference sequence). CDR3 length: 13 residues. What the recovered Cohort 3 donors had was two negative PCRs, clearance, or symptom resolution. This sequence joins TRBV20-1 and TRBJ1-1; D uncertain. Sequences were obtained from PBMCs or T cells enriched from blood (not recorded which). The receptor was derived from a man aged 25-40 years who had recovered from COVID-19. This CDR3 reads CSASESWNTEAFF. DNA for the CDR3: TGCAGTGCTAGTGAGAGTTGGAACACTGAAGCTTTCTTT.